Shown below are 7 T cell receptor beta chains from a single sample sequenced in a study of T-cell memory formation after mild COVID-19. TCRdb called the 5' RACE reads again in MiXCR, with one record for every CDR3 protein. The table lists tens of thousands of distinct CDR3 sequences, about 7.3% of them singletons. Material: PBMCs or a T cell subset sorted from them (not recorded which). The source of these receptors is a man younger than 35 who had mild COVID-19 (a few samples of this study predate the infection). Cell type and time point are not known.

This chain uses TRBV6-2 or TRBV6-3 with TRBJ1-2; D remains unclear. V was pared by 7 bases and J by 7 bases, with 22 bases between. The germline V gene encodes CDR1 MNHEY and CDR2 SVGEGT. The CDR3 is 15 amino acids. The CDR3 reads CASTLRGAGGSGYTF. The CDR3 DNA follows: TGTGCCAGCACCCTACGGGGAGCAGGTGGATCTGGCTACACCTTC.

At least ten counts were recorded for this clonotype. The chain couples TRBV7-9 to TRBJ2-1, with D tentatively TRBD1 or TRBD2 (5 bases each). The V end was cut by 0 bases, the J end by 5 bases, with 11 bases between. Germline CDR1 is SEHNR and CDR2 is FQNEAQ (reference sequence). CDR3 length: 15 residues. DNA of the CDR3: TGTGCCAGCAGCTTAGCGACGGGGCGCCACAATGAGCAGTTCTTC. Its protein product is CASSLATGRHNEQFF.

This clonotype was detected only a few times. The chain is built from TRBV3-1 and TRBJ1-2; TRBD1 is a possible D gene (5 bases). CDR1 is LGHDT, CDR2 YNNKEL, per germline (reference sequence). V shed 4 bases and J shed 6 bases, with 15 bases lying between them. The CDR3 length is 14 residues. DNA for the CDR3: TGTGCCAGCAGCCGTACGGGGGGTGATCATGGCTACACCTTC. Protein sequence: CASSRTGGDHGYTF.

The V and J genes are TRBV7-2 and TRBJ2-5, with D perhaps matching TRBD2 (6 bases). V shed 1 base and J shed 1 base, with 13 bases lying between them. The CDR3 extends over 16 amino acids. Germline CDR1 is SGHTA and CDR2 is FQGNSA. Here the CDR3 DNA reads TGTGCCAGCAGCTTAGATCTCAGCGGGCTCCAAGAGACCCAGTACTTC. It codes for CASSLDLSGLQETQYF. Full variable domain (outside the CDR3, taken from reference TRBV7-2 and TRBJ2-5): GAGVSQSPSNKVTEKGKDVELRCDPISGHTALYWYRQSLGQGLEFLIYFQGNSAPDKSGLPSDRFSAERTGGSVSTLTIQRTQQEDSAVYLCASSLDLSGLQETQYFGPGTRLLVL.

This clonotype was seen a few times. The V call is TRBV6-5, the J call TRBJ2-5, with 8 bases matching TRBD2. V trimming: 4 bases; J trimming: 2 bases; junction bases outside the gene matches: 12. The CDR3 runs 17 residues. Per germline, CDR1 MNHEY and CDR2 SVGAGI. CDR3 protein: CASSFPSSGGLQETQYF. CDR3 in DNA: TGTGCCAGCAGTTTCCCTTCCAGCGGGGGCCTTCAAGAGACCCAGTACTTC.

The CDR3 protein is CASSARTNSNQPQHF. In DNA, the CDR3 is TGCGCCAGCAGCGCCCGGACAAATAGCAATCAGCCCCAGCATTTT. The chain uses TRBV4-3 and TRBJ1-5; perhaps TRBD1 as D (5 bases). CDR1 and CDR2 from the germline V gene are LGHNA and YSLEER. V was cut by 5 bases and J by 0 bases, with 11 bases left in between. The CDR3 is 15 amino acids.

The rearrangement joins TRBV29-1 to TRBJ1-2; D may be TRBD1 (5 bases). Germline V gives CDR1 SQVTM, CDR2 ANQGSEA. With 1 base removed from V and 5 bases from J, the gap between germline ends came to 8 bases. The CDR3 runs to 12 residues. CDR3 loop: CSVEGEGYGYTF. In nucleotides, the CDR3 is TGCAGCGTTGAAGGGGAGGGGTATGGCTACACCTTC.